Each of the 30 T cell receptor beta chains below was sequenced from the same sample in a study of T cell responses to AZD1222 COVID-19 vaccine. Here immunoSEQ multiplex PCR was the method, and the copy in TCRdb shows in-frame clones only, minus some. This sample has hundreds of thousands of clones, with around 93% found just once. The material sequenced was peripheral blood, taken on day 0 of MenACWY control vaccination. The receptors were sampled from an adult in good health.

This rearrangement joins TRBV5-8 to TRBJ1-1; TRBD1 is a possible D gene (5 bases). CDR1 is SGHTS, CDR2 YDEGEE, per germline. V dropped 6 bases and J dropped 1 base, with 10 bases sitting between them. CDR3 size: 13 residues. Here the CDR3 reads CASTRERNTEAFF. CDR3 nucleotides: TGTGCCAGCACCAGGGAGCGGAACACTGAAGCTTTCTTT.

The V and J genes are TRBV4-2 and TRBJ1-1; D unclear. Germline values: CDR1 LGHNA, CDR2 YNFKEQ. V was clipped by 0 bases and J by 0 bases, with 8 bases between them. CDR3 size: 15 residues. The CDR3 loop reads CASSQDKGLNTEAFF. For the CDR3, the DNA is TGTGCCAGCAGCCAAGATAAGGGCCTGAACACTGAAGCTTTCTTT.

In nucleotides, the CDR3 is TGTGCCAGTATGCCTATGGCCGGACTAGCGGCCAATGAGCAGTTCTTC. Its protein product is CASMPMAGLAANEQFF. This chain joins TRBV19 and TRBJ2-1; 10 bases line up with TRBD2. This CDR3 is built from 16 residues. Looked up from germline, CDR1 is LNHDA and CDR2 is SQIVND (reference sequence). Trimming took 7 bases from V and 6 from J; bases not matched to a gene: 12.

The gene calls are TRBV6-1 and TRBJ2-2; the D gene is possibly TRBD1 (6 bases). The length of the CDR3 is 15 residues. V was pared by 3 bases and J by 6 bases, with 14 bases between. Germline V gives CDR1 MNHNS, CDR2 SASEGT. CDR3 loop: CASSESPGASGELFF. The CDR3 bases are TGTGCCAGCAGTGAGAGTCCAGGGGCCTCCGGGGAGCTGTTTTTT.

This rearrangement joins TRBV7-9 to TRBJ1-2; 7 bases are a match to TRBD1. The ends lost 5 bases at V and 4 bases at J; junction bases unmatched: 7. The CDR3 totals 14 residues. Germline CDR1 reads SEHNR; CDR2 reads FQNEAQ (reference sequence). CDR3 region: CASSRGQTTYGYTF. CDR3 bases: TGTGCCAGCAGCCGGGGACAGACTACCTATGGCTACACCTTC.

This clone was found a few times. The rearrangement uses TRBV2 and TRBJ1-5; D not resolved. CDR1 is SNHLY and CDR2 is FYNNEI in the germline V gene. V was trimmed by 2 bases and J by 0 bases, leaving 11 bases between them. This CDR3 spans 16 amino acids. This CDR3 reads CASSERRGYSNQPQHF. The CDR3 nucleotides are TGTGCCAGCAGTGAAAGGCGGGGTTATAGCAATCAGCCCCAGCATTTT. Based on the CDR3 plus reference TRBV2 and TRBJ1-5, the full variable domain is EPEVTQTPSHQVTQMGQEVILRCVPISNHLYFYWYRQILGQKVEFLVSFYNNEISEKSEIFDDQFSVERPDGSNFTLKIRSTKLEDSAMYFCASSERRGYSNQPQHFGDGTRLSIL.

Here the CDR3 reads CASSLTRTATYGYTF. The CDR3 nucleotides are TGTGCCAGCAGCCTCACACGGACAGCTACCTATGGCTACACCTTC. The V gene is TRBV7-2, the J gene TRBJ1-2, with TRBD1 as a possible D gene (6 bases). The CDR3 has 15 amino acids. Germline V gene sequence: CDR1 SGHTA, CDR2 FQGNSA. V dropped 5 bases and J dropped 4 bases, with 17 bases sitting between them.

The J gene is TRBJ1-1, the V gene TRBV2; D not resolved. Germline V gene sequence: CDR1 SNHLY, CDR2 FYNNEI. Trimming removed 6 bases at V and 1 base at J, with 9 bases between. The CDR3 extends over 13 amino acids. The CDR3 protein is CASRYRENTEAFF. In DNA, the CDR3 is TGTGCCAGCAGGTACCGGGAGAACACTGAAGCTTTCTTT.

The rearrangement uses TRBV7-3 and TRBJ2-1; no clear D gene. This CDR3 is 16 amino acids long. V lost 1 base to trimming and J lost 0 bases, with 10 bases between them. The germline gives CDR1 SGHTA, CDR2 FQGTGA. The CDR3 protein is CASSLKLPGSYNEQFF. In DNA, the CDR3 is TGTGCCAGCAGCTTAAAACTTCCGGGCTCCTACAATGAGCAGTTCTTC. Based on the CDR3 plus reference TRBV7-3 and TRBJ2-1, the full variable domain is GAGVSQTPSNKVTEKGKYVELRCDPISGHTALYWYRQSLGQGPEFLIYFQGTGAADDSGLPNDRFFAVRPEGSVSTLKIQRTERGDSAVYLCASSLKLPGSYNEQFFGPGTRLTVL.

The chain links TRBV3-1 (or the pseudogene TRBV3-2) to TRBJ1-1; D call uncertain. V gave up 0 bases and J gave up 2 bases, with 7 bases separating them. The CDR3 loop spans 14 amino acids. CDR1 and CDR2 (germline): LGHDT, YNNKEL (reference sequence). The CDR3 is CASSQDSGNTEAFF. The CDR3, as DNA: TGTGCCAGCAGCCAAGATAGTGGTAACACTGAAGCTTTCTTT.

This clone was recorded only once. The rearrangement joins TRBV2 to TRBJ2-1; possibly TRBD2 for D (5 bases). Germline V gene sequence: CDR1 SNHLY, CDR2 FYNNEI. This CDR3 has 15 amino acids. V was pared by 7 bases and J by 0 bases, with 13 bases between. CDR3 sequence reads: CASTLDSSSYNEQFF. For the CDR3, the DNA is TGTGCCAGCACTCTGGACTCAAGCTCCTACAATGAGCAGTTCTTC. The variable domain in full, with the rest retrieved from reference TRBV2 and TRBJ2-1, is EPEVTQTPSHQVTQMGQEVILRCVPISNHLYFYWYRQILGQKVEFLVSFYNNEISEKSEIFDDQFSVERPDGSNFTLKIRSTKLEDSAMYFCASTLDSSSYNEQFFGPGTRLTVL.

This clone has just a few counts. The chain joins TRBV6-6 to TRBJ1-5; 9 nucleotides line up with TRBD1. The ends lost 7 bases at V and 6 bases at J; junction bases unmatched: 7. This CDR3 has 14 amino acids. Germline values: CDR1 MNHNY, CDR2 SVGAGI (reference sequence). This CDR3 reads CASTQQTGGQPQHF. The CDR3 DNA sequence: TGTGCCAGCACCCAGCAGACAGGGGGTCAGCCCCAGCATTTT.

V gene TRBV19 combines with J gene TRBJ1-5, with D possibly being TRBD1 (5 bases). CDR3 size: 12 residues. Between the trimmed V and J ends, which lost 7 bases and 6 bases, there was a span of 10 bases. Germline CDR1 reads LNHDA; CDR2 reads SQIVND (reference sequence). CDR3 region: CASTPGTQPQHF. As DNA, the CDR3 is TGTGCCAGTACCCCAGGGACTCAGCCCCAGCATTTT.

The chain uses TRBV18 and TRBJ2-1, with D possibly matching TRBD2 (5 bases). Trimming took off 1 base at V and 7 bases at J, with 11 bases between the two ends. The CDR3 totals 14 residues. CDR1 is KGHSH, CDR2 LQKENI, per germline. The CDR3 DNA follows: TGTGCCAGCTCACCACTGGCGGGTCAGAATGAGCAGTTCTTC. Encoded protein: CASSPLAGQNEQFF. Complete variable domain (other parts from reference TRBV18 and TRBJ2-1): NAGVMQNPRHLVRRRGQEARLRCSPMKGHSHVYWYRQLPEEGLKFMVYLQKENIIDESGMPKERFSAEFPKEGPSILRIQQVVRGDSAAYFCASSPLAGQNEQFFGPGTRLTVL.

The chain carries TRBV7-9 and TRBJ1-6, with TRBD1 as a possible D gene (6 bases). Between the trimmed V and J ends, which lost 2 bases and 10 bases, there was a span of 12 bases. The CDR3 is 14 amino acids. Germline loops: CDR1 SEHNR, CDR2 FQNEAQ (reference sequence). The chain's CDR3 is CASSLQQGSSPLHF. CDR3 sequence (DNA): TGTGCCAGCAGCTTACAACAGGGATCCTCACCCCTCCACTTT. The full variable domain, in which reference TRBV7-9 and TRBJ1-6 provide the parts outside the CDR3, is DTGVSQNPRHKITKRGQNVTFRCDPISEHNRLYWYRQTLGQGPEFLTYFQNEAQLEKSRLLSDRFSAERPKGSFSTLEIQRTEQGDSAMYLCASSLQQGSSPLHFGNGTRLTVT.

This chain connects TRBV30 to TRBJ1-5; no clear D. V dropped 0 bases and J dropped 3 bases, with 3 bases sitting between them. The V gene's germline CDR1 is GTSNPN and CDR2 SVGIG (reference sequence). The CDR3 covers 12 residues. The CDR3, as DNA: TGTGCCTGGAGTGTCTACAATCAGCCCCAGCATTTT. It specifies CAWSVYNQPQHF.

The chain has TRBV5-1 and TRBJ1-4; no clear D. Looked up from germline, CDR1 is SGHRS and CDR2 is YFSETQ. CDR3 size: 15 residues. V gave up 4 bases and J gave up 0 bases, with 10 bases separating them. DNA of the CDR3: TGCGCCAGCAGCCTGCCCGGAGCAACTAATGAAAAACTGTTTTTT. Encoded protein: CASSLPGATNEKLFF.

The rearrangement links TRBV2 to TRBJ1-2; D gene uncertain. CDR3 size: 13 residues. The V gene's germline CDR1 is SNHLY and CDR2 FYNNEI. The V end lost 7 bases, the J end lost 0 bases, and 9 bases lay between the germline ends. The CDR3 region is CASKLAPNYGYTF. The CDR3 DNA is TGTGCCAGCAAGTTGGCACCTAACTATGGCTACACCTTC.

This clone was counted once. This chain joins TRBV11-2 and TRBJ2-7; D is undetermined. Germline V lookup: CDR1 SGHAT, CDR2 FQNNGV. CDR3 length: 13 amino acids. The V end lost 3 bases, the J end lost 0 bases, and 6 bases lay between the germline ends. CDR3 protein: CASSFDNSYEQYF. CDR3 DNA sequence: TGTGCCAGCAGCTTCGACAACTCCTACGAGCAGTACTTC.

This clone is a singleton in its sample. The DNA for the CDR3 is TGTGCCAGCTCACCAGCCGTGTCCGGTAGGGGGGCCAACGTCCTGACTTTC. Translated, it gives CASSPAVSGRGANVLTF. The chain couples TRBV18 to TRBJ2-6, with unresolved D. V was trimmed by 2 bases and J by 4 bases, leaving 15 bases between them. CDR1 and CDR2 from the germline V gene are KGHSH and LQKENI. CDR3 length: 17 residues.

J is TRBJ1-1 and V is TRBV4-2; D might be TRBD1 (5 bases). CDR1 and CDR2 (germline): LGHNA, YNFKEQ. The CDR3 is 16 residues long. V lost 0 bases, J lost 4 bases, and 15 bases lay in between. The CDR3 nucleotides read TGTGCCAGCAGCCAAGAGCCGTCCAGGGACGGCACTGAAGCTTTCTTT. It encodes CASSQEPSRDGTEAFF.

This rearrangement joins TRBV3-1 (or the pseudogene TRBV3-2) to TRBJ1-1, with D perhaps TRBD1 (5 bases). Per the germline V gene, CDR1 is LGHDT and CDR2 is YNNKEL (reference sequence). V lost 4 bases to trimming and J lost 6 bases, with 15 bases between them. The CDR3 runs 14 residues. In DNA, the CDR3 is TGTGCCAGCAGCCCCCTACCGGGGGAATCTGAAGCTTTCTTT. Its protein is CASSPLPGESEAFF.

This chain joins TRBV7-9 and TRBJ1-1; TRBD1 is a possible D gene (6 bases). The CDR3 runs 14 residues. V shed 5 bases and J shed 5 bases, with 15 bases lying between them. Germline V gene data show CDR1 as SEHNR and CDR2 as FQNEAQ (reference sequence). CDR3 sequence: CASSRTGLDTEAFF. In DNA, the CDR3 is TGTGCCAGCAGCCGAACAGGGTTGGATACTGAAGCTTTCTTT. Full variable domain (remainder filled in from reference TRBV7-9 and TRBJ1-1): DTGVSQNPRHKITKRGQNVTFRCDPISEHNRLYWYRQTLGQGPEFLTYFQNEAQLEKSRLLSDRFSAERPKGSFSTLEIQRTEQGDSAMYLCASSRTGLDTEAFFGQGTRLTVV.

The rearrangement uses TRBV7-9 and TRBJ1-6, with unresolved D. Trimming took 10 bases from V and 9 from J, leaving 25 bases between them. CDR3 length equals 16 residues. Germline CDR1 SEHNR, CDR2 FQNEAQ (reference sequence). CDR3 sequence reads: CATQSGPAGSSSPLHF. CDR3 bases: TGTGCCACCCAAAGTGGGCCAGCGGGTAGTAGTTCACCCCTCCACTTT. Complete variable domain (other parts from reference TRBV7-9 and TRBJ1-6): DTGVSQNPRHKITKRGQNVTFRCDPISEHNRLYWYRQTLGQGPEFLTYFQNEAQLEKSRLLSDRFSAERPKGSFSTLEIQRTEQGDSAMYLCATQSGPAGSSSPLHFGNGTRLTVT.

The genes are TRBV6-7 and TRBJ2-1; TRBD1 matches at 8 bases. TRBV6-7 is identified as an open reading frame with a role that is uncertain. V lost 2 bases and J lost 6; bases outside the gene matches: 6. The CDR3 consists of 15 residues. The CDR3 nucleotides are TGTGCCAGCAGTTACGCCGGACAGGGTGGCAATGAGCAGTTCTTC. This encodes CASSYAGQGGNEQFF.

This chain joins TRBV15 and TRBJ1-2; no clear D. V lost 1 base to trimming and J lost 8 bases, with 8 bases between them. CDR1 is LNHNV, CDR2 YYDKDF, per germline (reference sequence). The CDR3 consists of 12 residues. The DNA for the CDR3 is TGTGCCACCAGCAGAGCAGAGGTCGGCTACACCTTC. It encodes CATSRAEVGYTF.

This clone turned up a few times. The chain has TRBV5-1 and TRBJ1-2; no definite D call. The CDR3 length is 14 residues. The germline gives CDR1 SGHRS, CDR2 YFSETQ. With 0 bases removed from V and 6 bases from J, the gap between germline ends came to 12 bases. The CDR3 reads CASSLGRVADGYTF. The CDR3 DNA is TGCGCCAGCAGCTTGGGTAGGGTCGCAGATGGCTACACCTTC.

The V call is TRBV28, the J call TRBJ1-2; D remains unclear. Trimming took 10 bases from V and 1 from J, leaving 4 bases between them. Germline V gene data show CDR1 as MDHEN and CDR2 as SYDVKM. The CDR3 length is 10 residues. The CDR3 bases are TGTGCCACGGGTAACTATGGCTACACCTTC. Translating gives CATGNYGYTF.

This chain uses TRBV18 with TRBJ1-2; 7 nucleotides agree with TRBD1. The CDR3 has 13 amino acids. Germline CDR1 is KGHSH and CDR2 is LQKENI. V trimming: 6 bases; J trimming: 5 bases; junction bases outside the gene matches: 6. The DNA of the CDR3 is TGTGCCAGCTCGGCCGGGACAGCATATGGCTACACCTTC. This translates into CASSAGTAYGYTF.

The chain has TRBV18 and TRBJ1-2; TRBD1 might be the D (6 bases). The CDR3 sequence is 14 residues long. V was clipped by 5 bases and J by 4 bases, with 14 bases between them. Germline CDR1 reads KGHSH; CDR2 reads LQKENI. The CDR3 region is CASSGPQGSYGYTF. DNA for the CDR3: TGTGCCAGCTCAGGGCCACAGGGAAGCTATGGCTACACCTTC.